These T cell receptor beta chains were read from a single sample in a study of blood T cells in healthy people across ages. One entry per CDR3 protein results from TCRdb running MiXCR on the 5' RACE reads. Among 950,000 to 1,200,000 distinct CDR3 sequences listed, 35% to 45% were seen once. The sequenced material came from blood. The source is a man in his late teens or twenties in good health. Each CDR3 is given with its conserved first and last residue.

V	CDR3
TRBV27	CASSRRLAGAYEQYF
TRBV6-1	CASSDRATMANEKLFF
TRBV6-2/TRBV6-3	CASRPGLDTQYF
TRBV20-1	CSASLLQGYTDTQYF
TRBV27	CASSEQSNTGELFF
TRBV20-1	CSATPGGLTYGYTF
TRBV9	CASREGDSSTDTQYF
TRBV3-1	CASSQDPSTGELFF
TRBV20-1	CSARDYLGGRTDTQYF
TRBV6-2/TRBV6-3	CASSYSSLRTDKAFF
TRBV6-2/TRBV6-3	CASSYGQRGTPYEQYF
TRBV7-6	CASSLAPSQKALYGYTF
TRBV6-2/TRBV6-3	CASSYRGPENTEAFF
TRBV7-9	CASSLGTADGYTF
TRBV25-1	CASSGLVSYNEQYF
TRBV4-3	CASSQDTRIWETQYF
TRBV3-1	CASSPLGQPIYEQYF
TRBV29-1	CSVEDLGVRDGAKNIQYF
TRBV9	CASSRSANEKLFF
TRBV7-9	CASSLGLGANYGYTF
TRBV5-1	CASSLDRSSGNTIYF
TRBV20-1	CGAETSGGGKKLFF
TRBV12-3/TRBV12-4	CASSLVGGGELFF
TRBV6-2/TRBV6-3	CASSLNRRDRANCGYTF
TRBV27	CASSFGDYYNEQFF
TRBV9	CASSVEYGVLNTGELFF
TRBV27	CASRLHEGYGYTF
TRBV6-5	CASTRLGDQGYTF
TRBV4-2	CTSSPWTGYEQYF
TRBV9	CASSVGRPFYGYTF
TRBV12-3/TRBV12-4	CASSFMGGYGYTF
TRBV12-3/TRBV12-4	CASSGHNRGGSTGELFF
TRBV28	CASSTPYSNQPQHF
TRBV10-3	CAIHPEGLSNTGELFF
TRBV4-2	CASSQTRDAEAFF
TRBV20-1	CSARPRPGQLNTEAFF
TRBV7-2	CASSSIYRGPEAFF
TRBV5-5	CASSLGAVAGDYGYTF
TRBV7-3	CASSPSGTGIQAFF
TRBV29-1	CSVDRGTEAFF
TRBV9	CASSVGQRSSYNEQYF
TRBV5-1	CAGSPDSCNEKLFF